This T cell receptor (beta chain) was obtained from a study of cytomegalovirus exposure and HLA in healthy donors. The CDR3 is 13 residues long. Trimming pared 4 bases from V and 4 bases from J, leaving 10 bases between. Looked up from germline, CDR1 is SQVTM and CDR2 is ANQGSEA. The study ran its PCR with 60 Vbeta and 13 Jbeta primers. Only in-frame clones appear in the TCRdb table, and some are missing; sequencing was by immunoSEQ multiplex PCR. Counted here are roughly 220,000 clones, about 70% occurring once; the ten biggest clones make up roughly 2.5%. The chain carries TRBV29-1 and TRBJ2-2, with D tentatively TRBD2 (6 bases). The source of this sequence is a middle-aged man in good health and CMV-seropositive. The sequencing input was PBMCs. CDR3 in DNA: TGCAGCGTTGGGCGGGACCGCACCGGGGAGCTGTTTTTT. Residues: CSVGRDRTGELFF.